Listed here are 30 T cell receptor beta chains from one sample, sequenced in a study of blood T cell repertoires in COVID-19. The assay was immunoSEQ multiplex PCR, and TCRdb's table has in-frame clones only and misses some. The table lists under 350,000 clones, about 86% of them singletons. Sequencing used PBMCs or T cells enriched from blood (not recorded which). The receptors were gathered from a woman in her forties with acute COVID-19.

CDR3 sequence: CASSYSFLAGENTGELFF. The CDR3 coding sequence is TGTGCCAGCAGTTACTCGTTCCTAGCGGGAGAGAACACCGGGGAGCTGTTTTTT. This rearrangement joins TRBV6-2 or TRBV6-3 to TRBJ2-2, with TRBD2 matching over 10 bases. This CDR3 has 18 amino acids. Germline V lookup: CDR1 MNHEY, CDR2 SVGEGT. Trimming cost V 0 bases and J 1 base; bases outside gene matches: 5.

A single count supports this clone. The genes are TRBV19 and TRBJ1-1; TRBD1 matches at 7 bases. CDR3 length: 14 residues. The ends lost 6 bases at V and 1 base at J; junction bases unmatched: 5. The germline CDR1 and CDR2 sequences are LNHDA and SQIVND (reference sequence). The CDR3 loop reads CASSLRDRNTEAFF. The CDR3 region has the DNA TGTGCCAGTAGCCTCAGGGACAGGAACACTGAAGCTTTCTTT.

In the case of this clone: In the same sample, other DNA sequences code for this CDR3. V usage is TRBV5-1 and J usage is TRBJ2-7; D not certain. The length of the CDR3 is 13 residues. Trimming took off 4 bases at V and 3 bases at J, with 11 bases between the two ends. The V gene's germline CDR1 is SGHRS and CDR2 YFSETQ. The CDR3 region is CASSPTESYEQYF. In DNA, the CDR3 is TGCGCCAGCAGCCCTACAGAGAGCTACGAGCAGTACTTC.

CDR3 DNA: TGCGCCAGCAGCCAACAAGGGACTGGCTCCTACGAGCAGTACTTC. It yields the protein CASSQQGTGSYEQYF. The chain carries TRBV4-3 and TRBJ2-7; possible D gene TRBD2, 6 bases. The CDR3 covers 15 residues. Trimming took off 2 bases at V and 0 bases at J, with 11 bases between the two ends. Germline-derived CDR1 and CDR2 are LGHNA and YSLEER.

This chain joins TRBV3-1 (or the pseudogene TRBV3-2) and TRBJ2-1; 12 nucleotides align to TRBD2. The CDR3 length is 16 residues. The germline V gene encodes CDR1 LGHDT and CDR2 YNNKEL (reference sequence). The V gene end was trimmed by 6 bases and the J gene end by 4 bases; junction bases not matched to a gene: 7. DNA of the CDR3: TGTGCCAGCAGGCGGACTAGCGGGGAACAGTACAATGAGCAGTTCTTC. Translation gives CASRRTSGEQYNEQFF.

The CDR3 region has the DNA TGTGCCCCCCCCGGGCAGGGCTGGGGCTGTTTGGGGCAGCCCCAGCATTTT. It encodes CAPPGQGWGCLGQPQHF. The V gene is TRBV27, the J gene TRBJ1-5; perhaps TRBD1 as D (5 bases). The length of the CDR3 is 17 residues. Germline lookup yields CDR1 MNHEY and CDR2 SMNVEV (reference sequence). V was pared by 11 bases and J by 7 bases, with 30 bases between.

This clone was found once. This chain uses TRBV15 with TRBJ1-6; 9 bases are shared with TRBD1. This CDR3 comprises 13 residues. V lost 3 bases, J lost 12 bases, and 3 bases stayed unmatched. Germline V lookup: CDR1 LNHNV, CDR2 YYDKDF (reference sequence). CDR3 in DNA: TGTGCCACCAGCAGGGACAGGGGTGAACCCCTCCACTTT. Translation: CATSRDRGEPLHF.

This chain uses TRBV24-1 with TRBJ2-7; 8 bases are a match to TRBD1. The germline CDR1 and CDR2 sequences are KGHDR and SFDVKD. Trimming removed 2 bases from V and 2 bases from J; junction bases left unmatched: 4. The CDR3 is 15 residues long. CDR3 sequence (DNA): TGTGCCACCAGTGATTCCGGGACAGGTACCTACGAGCAGTACTTC. This translates into CATSDSGTGTYEQYF.

The gene calls are TRBV18 and TRBJ2-3; D gene ambiguous. Trimming cost V 5 bases and J 0 bases, with 15 bases left between them. Germline CDR1 KGHSH, CDR2 LQKENI. The CDR3 consists of 16 residues. The CDR3 coding sequence is TGTGCCAGCTCATCCCAGGATACCGCTAGCACAGATACGCAGTATTTT. Its protein is CASSSQDTASTDTQYF.

V and J are TRBV4-2 and TRBJ2-1; TRBD2 aligns across 12 bases. Germline lookup yields CDR1 LGHNA and CDR2 YNFKEQ. The J segment lost 10 bases and the V segment lost 0 bases, leaving 7 bases of the junction unmatched. CDR3 length: 16 amino acids. CDR3 loop: CASSQDLGLAGSEQFF. The DNA for the CDR3 is TGTGCCAGCAGCCAAGACCTCGGACTAGCGGGGAGCGAGCAGTTCTTC.

J is TRBJ1-1 and V is TRBV3-1 (or the pseudogene TRBV3-2); weak D call: TRBD1 (5 bases). From germline, CDR1 is LGHDT and CDR2 YNNKEL (reference sequence). The CDR3 is 12 residues long. Trimming took off 4 bases at V and 8 bases at J, with 11 bases between the two ends. DNA for the CDR3: TGTGCCAGCAGCCTGGGGCAGGTCGAAGCTTTCTTT. Protein: CASSLGQVEAFF.

The V call is TRBV3-1 (or the pseudogene TRBV3-2), the J call TRBJ1-2; perhaps TRBD1 as D (6 bases). V lost 0 bases and J lost 5, with 10 bases in between. Germline CDR1 and CDR2: LGHDT and YNNKEL (reference sequence). There are 14 residues in the CDR3. The CDR3, as DNA: TGTGCCAGCAGCCAAGAGCAGGGGAGATATGGCTACACCTTC. It codes for CASSQEQGRYGYTF.

This clone was picked up one time. The rearrangement uses TRBV28 and TRBJ2-7; no firm D call. The CDR3 sequence is 16 residues long. Germline V CDR1 and CDR2: MDHEN, SYDVKM. V lost 4 bases to trimming and J lost 3 bases, with 19 bases between them. The CDR3 spells CASSYPLDDSGYEQYF. CDR3 bases: TGTGCCAGCAGTTACCCACTGGATGATTCGGGCTACGAGCAGTACTTC.

Here the CDR3 DNA reads TGTGCCAGCAGCTTCAACCCGGGGACAGTGAACACTGAAGCTTTCTTT. This codes for CASSFNPGTVNTEAFF. The gene calls are TRBV21-1 and TRBJ1-1; the table assigns TRBD1, which was not confirmed against the DNA. TRBV21-1 is a recognized pseudogene. The CDR3 loop spans 16 amino acids.

This clone was recorded once. The chain has TRBV5-5 and TRBJ1-5, with D tentatively TRBD1 (5 bases). V was cut by 2 bases and J by 0 bases, with 12 bases left in between. The CDR3 sequence is 16 residues long. Germline lookup yields CDR1 SGHKS and CDR2 YYEKEE (reference sequence). The CDR3 DNA is TGTGCCAGCAGCTTATCAGACAGCTATAGCAATCAGCCCCAGCATTTT. It specifies CASSLSDSYSNQPQHF.

The chain has TRBV19 and TRBJ1-2; no clear D gene. The CDR3 length is 13 residues. V was shortened by 5 bases and J by 2 bases, with 9 bases between the two germline ends. Germline-derived CDR1 and CDR2 are LNHDA and SQIVND (reference sequence). CDR3 protein: CASSPQKNYGYTF. The CDR3 nucleotides read TGTGCCAGTAGTCCACAGAAAAACTATGGCTACACCTTC.

V and J are TRBV24-1 and TRBJ2-7; D gene ambiguous. CDR1 is KGHDR, CDR2 SFDVKD, per germline. V was cut by 1 base and J by 6 bases, with 6 bases left in between. The CDR3 is made up of 12 amino acids. CDR3 bases: TGTGCCACCAGTGATTTTACAAGCGAGCAGTACTTC. It specifies CATSDFTSEQYF.

The chain couples TRBV7-2 to TRBJ2-7, with a weak D call TRBD2 (5 bases). The V gene's germline CDR1 is SGHTA and CDR2 FQGNSA. The V and J ends lost 7 bases and 0 bases respectively, with 22 bases between them. The length of the CDR3 is 17 residues. As DNA, the CDR3 is TGTGCCAGCACCAGAGACTATCGGAGGCAGAACTCCTACGAGCAGTACTTC. It is translated as CASTRDYRRQNSYEQYF.

This clone showed up just once. This chain joins TRBV28 and TRBJ2-3; 7 bases are a match to TRBD2. V lost 5 bases to trimming and J lost 0 bases; unmatched junction nucleotides: 14. The CDR3 loop spans 18 amino acids. In germline, CDR1 is MDHEN, CDR2 SYDVKM. The CDR3, as DNA: TGTGCCAGCAGTCCAAACGAGGATCTAGCGGACAGCACAGATACGCAGTATTTT. Protein sequence: CASSPNEDLADSTDTQYF. Drawing the rest from reference TRBV28 and TRBJ2-3, the complete variable domain is DVKVTQSSRYLVKRTGEKVFLECVQDMDHENMFWYRQDPGLGLRLIYFSYDVKMKEKGDIPEGYSVSREKKERFSLILESASTNQTSMYLCASSPNEDLADSTDTQYFGPGTRLTVL.

V is TRBV18 and J is TRBJ1-2, with D perhaps matching TRBD1 (6 bases). The CDR3 has 15 amino acids. Between the trimmed V and J ends, which lost 6 bases and 4 bases, there was a span of 18 bases. Germline-derived CDR1 and CDR2 are KGHSH and LQKENI. Written as DNA, the CDR3 is TGTGCCAGCTCCCGCGAGGACAGTTCTACCTATGGCTACACCTTC. Its protein is CASSREDSSTYGYTF.

The chain recombines TRBV27 with TRBJ1-2, with D possibly matching TRBD1 (5 bases). The CDR3 totals 12 residues. Trimming stripped 8 bases from V and 1 base from J, with 8 bases between. Germline loops: CDR1 MNHEY, CDR2 SMNVEV (reference sequence). Here the CDR3 reads CASRQGNYGYTF. The CDR3 DNA is TGTGCCAGCCGGCAGGGTAACTATGGCTACACCTTC.

The V and J genes are TRBV6-5 and TRBJ2-2, with 8 bases lining up with TRBD1. V shed 0 bases and J 14 bases; nucleotides not matched to a gene: 5. Germline CDR1 is MNHEY and CDR2 is SVGAGI. This CDR3 contains 13 residues. As DNA, the CDR3 is TGTGCCAGCAGTTACTCGGACAGGGAGAGACTGTTTTTT. Its protein product is CASSYSDRERLFF.

The chain carries TRBV5-4 and TRBJ2-1; D not certain. Per the germline V gene, CDR1 is SGHNT and CDR2 is YYREEE (reference sequence). This CDR3 contains 12 residues. Trimming removed 4 bases from V and 8 bases from J, with 10 bases in between. The CDR3 nucleotides are TGTGCCAGCAGCGAGGTTCGGGATGAGCAGTTCTTC. Its protein product is CASSEVRDEQFF.

This clone was recorded only once. The chain joins TRBV4-2 to TRBJ2-3, with a tentative D call TRBD1 (6 bases). Trimming pared 5 bases from V and 3 bases from J, leaving 21 bases between. Germline assignment: CDR1 LGHNA and CDR2 YNFKEQ. The CDR3 consists of 17 residues. CDR3 in DNA: TGTGCCAGCAGCGATATGGGGGCAGGAGAATGGACAGATACGCAGTATTTT. The encoded protein is CASSDMGAGEWTDTQYF.

The chain uses TRBV7-2 and TRBJ2-7, with TRBD2 identical over 7 bases. The V and J ends lost 1 base and 9 bases, in that order; junction bases with no gene match: 3. The CDR3 sequence is 12 residues long. CDR1 is SGHTA, CDR2 FQGNSA, per germline. The CDR3 spells CASSLGTGGQYF. The CDR3 nucleotides are TGTGCCAGCAGCTTAGGGACGGGAGGGCAGTACTTC.

The chain combines TRBV18 with TRBJ1-3, with 8 bases matching TRBD1. Trimming removed 3 bases from V and 0 bases from J; junction bases left unmatched: 4. CDR1 and CDR2 (germline): KGHSH, LQKENI. The CDR3 has 16 residues. The CDR3: CASSPGQVDSGNTIYF. CDR3 sequence (DNA): TGTGCCAGCTCACCGGGACAGGTGGACTCTGGAAACACCATATATTTT.

This sequence joins TRBV7-6 and TRBJ2-1; D is unclear. Germline V CDR1 and CDR2: SGHVS, FNYEAQ. Deletions cut 1 base from V and 7 bases from J, with 14 bases between. The CDR3 is 15 amino acids. The CDR3 spells CASSLGLGAHNEQFF. The CDR3 DNA reads TGTGCCAGCAGCTTAGGGCTAGGTGCCCATAATGAGCAGTTCTTC. Complete variable domain (other parts from reference TRBV7-6 and TRBJ2-1): GAGVSQSPRYKVTKRGQDVALRCDPISGHVSLYWYRQALGQGPEFLTYFNYEAQQDKSGLPNDRFSAERPEGSISTLTIQRTEQRDSAMYRCASSLGLGAHNEQFFGPGTRLTVL.

V is TRBV9 and J is TRBJ2-7, with 10 bases identical to TRBD1. CDR1 and CDR2 (germline): SGDLS, YYNGEE. The J segment lost 4 bases and the V segment lost 2 bases, leaving 3 bases of the junction unmatched. This CDR3 region has 14 residues. CDR3 protein: CASSVGQGTYEQYF. DNA of the CDR3: TGTGCCAGCAGCGTGGGACAGGGGACTTACGAGCAGTACTTC. The entire variable domain, with the rest obtained from reference TRBV9 and TRBJ2-7, is as follows: DSGVTQTPKHLITATGQRVTLRCSPRSGDLSVYWYQQSLDQGLQFLIQYYNGEERAKGNILERFSAQQFPDLHSELNLSSLELGDSALYFCASSVGQGTYEQYFGPGTRLTVT.

V usage is TRBV20-1 and J usage is TRBJ2-3, with D unresolved. This CDR3 has 13 amino acids. The V end lost 3 bases, the J end lost 2 bases, and 9 bases lay between the germline ends. Germline V gene sequence: CDR1 DFQATT, CDR2 SNEGSKA (reference sequence). The CDR3 DNA follows: TGCAGTGCTAGTCTTACAGACACAGATACGCAGTATTTT. Its translation is CSASLTDTDTQYF.

The V call is TRBV7-2, the J call TRBJ2-7; the match to TRBD1 covers 10 bases. The V gene end was trimmed by 5 bases and the J gene end by 1 base; junction bases not matched to a gene: 5. The CDR3 runs to 15 residues. Germline V CDR1 and CDR2: SGHTA, FQGNSA. The CDR3 loop is CASSGRTGGSYEQYF. In DNA, the CDR3 is TGTGCCAGCAGCGGACGGACAGGGGGGTCCTACGAGCAGTACTTC.